A single sample gave rise to the 10 T cell receptor beta chains below, sequenced in a study of preoperative IRX-2 immunotherapy in early breast cancer (dated by TCRdb to the late 2010s). Library creation used the immunoSEQ multiplex PCR assay. Held by TCRdb, this immuneACCESS table contains in-frame sequences only and omits some clones. Under half of the omission traces to an unresolved V gene where checked; the cause of the rest is unknown. This sample comprises tens of thousands of clones, 83% of them detected only once. The ten largest make up around 2.6% of the sample. Sample treatment or condition, as interpreted from the label and publication: preoperative locoregional IRX-2 cytokine immunotherapy. The material sequenced was lymph node tissue, taken from a patient treated with IRX-2 immunotherapy. The receptors originated from a human donor with breast cancer.

This rearrangement joins TRBV29-1 to TRBJ2-1; D possibly corresponds to TRBD2 (6 bases). The V gene's germline CDR1 is SQVTM and CDR2 ANQGSEA. V gave up 5 bases and J gave up 2 bases, with 10 bases separating them. The length of the CDR3 is 13 residues. DNA of the CDR3: TGCAGCGTTAGGCTAGCGACCTACAATGAGCAGTTCTTC. It specifies CSVRLATYNEQFF.

The chain uses TRBV30 and TRBJ1-2, with D perhaps TRBD1 (5 bases). The CDR3 runs 14 residues. Trimming shortened V by 0 bases and J by 8 bases, and 16 bases separated the two germline ends. Germline CDR1 GTSNPN, CDR2 SVGIG (reference sequence). This CDR3 is CAWSVRRDLGGYTF. The DNA for the CDR3 is TGTGCCTGGAGTGTACGCAGGGATCTAGGCGGCTACACCTTC.

The chain carries TRBV6-8 and TRBJ2-1; 10 bases fit TRBD2. There are 16 residues in the CDR3. Germline assignment: CDR1 MNHGY and CDR2 SAAAGT. The V gene end was trimmed by 4 bases and the J gene end by 7 bases; junction bases not matched to a gene: 10. The CDR3 loop is CASSSSGTSVSNEQFF. CDR3 DNA sequence: TGTGCCAGCAGTTCATCCGGGACTAGCGTCTCTAATGAGCAGTTCTTC.

This clone was detected once. V gene TRBV19 combines with J gene TRBJ2-5; unclear D gene. The germline V gene has CDR1 LNHDA and CDR2 SQIVND (reference sequence). The CDR3 runs 15 residues. Trimming left V 5 bases short and J 5 bases short, with 18 bases between. This chain's CDR3 is CASSEKGIYLETQYF. CDR3 nucleotides: TGTGCCAGTAGTGAGAAGGGAATTTACCTCGAGACCCAGTACTTC.

A single count supports this clone. The rearrangement uses TRBV6-8 and TRBJ1-1; weak D call: TRBD1 (6 bases). The CDR3 consists of 16 residues. Germline V gives CDR1 MNHGY, CDR2 SAAAGT. Deletions cut 5 bases from V and 4 bases from J, with 20 bases between. The CDR3 nucleotides read TGTGCCAGCAGTGATCCAATCACAGGGTTTGGCACTGAAGCTTTCTTT. Amino acid sequence: CASSDPITGFGTEAFF.

V and J are TRBV18 and TRBJ2-7; D is possibly TRBD1 (6 bases). The CDR3 sequence is 16 residues long. Germline V gene sequence: CDR1 KGHSH, CDR2 LQKENI. The ends were cut back, 2 bases at V and 0 bases at J, with 14 bases in the middle. In nucleotides, the CDR3 is TGTGCCAGCTCACCAACGACAGGACCCGACTCCTACGAGCAGTACTTC. This gives the protein CASSPTTGPDSYEQYF.

In its sample, this clone is large. The chain combines TRBV28 with TRBJ1-5, with D maybe TRBD1 (6 bases). The CDR3 is 15 residues long. CDR1 MDHEN and CDR2 SYDVKM come from the germline V gene. V was shortened by 4 bases and J by 4 bases, with 14 bases between the two germline ends. CDR3 DNA sequence: TGTGCCAGCAGTTGGGCCGTGAGGGGGAATCAGCCCCAGCATTTT. Protein product: CASSWAVRGNQPQHF.

The V and J genes are TRBV6-8 and TRBJ2-7; D assignment may be TRBD1 or TRBD2 (5 bases each). The CDR3 has 12 amino acids. V gave up 2 bases and J gave up 5 bases, with 7 bases separating them. CDR1 and CDR2 from the germline V gene are MNHGY and SAAAGT. CDR3: CASSYGGNEQYF. The CDR3 DNA reads as TGTGCCAGCAGTTACGGGGGTAACGAGCAGTACTTC.

The genes are TRBV14 and TRBJ2-5; D call uncertain. From germline, CDR1 is SGHDN and CDR2 FVKESK. Trimming shortened V by 6 bases and J by 5 bases, and 10 bases separated the two germline ends. The CDR3 consists of 12 residues. The CDR3 DNA follows: TGTGCCAGCAGTCTGGACCTGGAGACCCAGTACTTC. This translates into CASSLDLETQYF.

The chain carries TRBV19 and TRBJ2-1, with 7 bases identical to TRBD2. The V gene end was trimmed by 4 bases and the J gene end by 0 bases; junction bases not matched to a gene: 3. Germline lookup yields CDR1 LNHDA and CDR2 SQIVND (reference sequence). The CDR3 consists of 15 residues. This chain's CDR3 is CASSSGTTSYNEQFF. The CDR3 nucleotides read TGTGCCAGTAGTAGCGGGACTACCTCCTACAATGAGCAGTTCTTC.